The sequence of this T cell receptor beta chain was determined in a study of cytomegalovirus exposure and HLA in healthy donors. Study summary: Unique TCR beta sequences numbering approximately 120 million came from around 180 million T cells in an earlier analysis.

The J segment lost 5 bases and the V segment lost 1 base, leaving 4 bases of the junction unmatched. The CDR3 has 15 amino acids. CDR1 and CDR2 (germline): LGHNA, YNFKEQ. The PCR employed 60 Vbeta primers together with 13 Jbeta primers. Sequenced by immunoSEQ multiplex PCR; TCRdb stores in-frame clones only, minus some. Among about 270,000 clones, 65% to 85% were seen once, and the ten largest hold 2% to 2.5%. This receptor was obtained from a female donor in good health and CMV-seronegative. Sequenced sample: PBMCs. The V gene is TRBV4-2, the J gene TRBJ2-5; 10 bases agree with TRBD1. The CDR3 bases are TGTGCCAGCAGCCAAGCCCGACAGGGGGCTGAGACCCAGTACTTC. Residues: CASSQARQGAETQYF.